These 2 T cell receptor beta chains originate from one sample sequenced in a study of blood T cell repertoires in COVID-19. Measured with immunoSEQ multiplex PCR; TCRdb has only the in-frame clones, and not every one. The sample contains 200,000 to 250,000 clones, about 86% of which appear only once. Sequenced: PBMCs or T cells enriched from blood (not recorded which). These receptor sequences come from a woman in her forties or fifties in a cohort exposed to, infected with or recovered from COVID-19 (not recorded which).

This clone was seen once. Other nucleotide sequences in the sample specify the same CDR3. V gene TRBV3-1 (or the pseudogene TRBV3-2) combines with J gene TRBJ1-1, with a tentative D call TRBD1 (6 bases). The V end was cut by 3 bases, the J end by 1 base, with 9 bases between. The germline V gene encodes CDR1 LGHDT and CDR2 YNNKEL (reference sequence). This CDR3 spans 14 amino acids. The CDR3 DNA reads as TGTGCCAGCAGCCAGAGGGGGGGGAACACTGAAGCTTTCTTT. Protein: CASSQRGGNTEAFF.

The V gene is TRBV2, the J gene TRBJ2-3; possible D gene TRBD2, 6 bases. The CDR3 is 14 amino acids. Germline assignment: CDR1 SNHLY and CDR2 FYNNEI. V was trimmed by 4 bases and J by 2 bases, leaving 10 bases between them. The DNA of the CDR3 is TGTGCCAGCAGTGGACGGGGGAACACAGATACGCAGTATTTT. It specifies CASSGRGNTDTQYF.